This T cell receptor beta chain was captured in a study of shared clonotypes between healthy human individuals. Terminally differentiated effector memory CD45RA+ cells were excluded from the naive CD8 cells, which were CD45RO-negative and positively selected for CCR7. V lost 3 bases to trimming and J lost 5 bases, with 13 bases between them. Germline V CDR1 and CDR2: MNHNY, SVGAGI (reference sequence). The CDR3 covers 15 residues. Assay used: immunoSEQ multiplex PCR; TCRdb lists only in-frame clones, some missing. The sample yields about 1,900,000 clones, about 95% seen once. V is TRBV6-6 and J is TRBJ2-2; no clear D. The sequenced sample was naive CD8+ T cells sorted from blood. The sequence derives from a man between 18 and 29 years old in good health. The CDR3 region has the DNA TGTGCCAGCAGTTATAGTTGGGTCTTGACCGGGGAGCTGTTTTTT. Residues: CASSYSWVLTGELFF.